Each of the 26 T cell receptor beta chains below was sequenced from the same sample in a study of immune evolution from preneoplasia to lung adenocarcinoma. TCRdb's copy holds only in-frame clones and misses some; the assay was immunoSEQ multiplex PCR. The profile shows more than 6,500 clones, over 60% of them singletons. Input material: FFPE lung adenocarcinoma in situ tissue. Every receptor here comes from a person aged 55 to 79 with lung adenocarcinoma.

CDR3 sequence reads: CASSQDIWGQGGNEQFF. CDR3 nucleotides: TGCGCCAGCAGCCAAGATATTTGGGGACAGGGGGGCAATGAGCAGTTCTTC. The J gene is TRBJ2-1, the V gene TRBV4-3, with 11 bases lining up with TRBD1. This CDR3 is built from 17 residues. The germline V gene encodes CDR1 LGHNA and CDR2 YSLEER. With V trimmed by 0 bases and J by 6 bases, 7 bases remained unmatched.

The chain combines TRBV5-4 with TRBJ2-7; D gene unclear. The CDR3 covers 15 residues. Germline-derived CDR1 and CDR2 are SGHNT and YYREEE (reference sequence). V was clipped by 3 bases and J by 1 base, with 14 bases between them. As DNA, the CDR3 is TGTGCCAGCAGCTCGACGGACGGGCGATCCTACGAGCAGTACTTC. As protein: CASSSTDGRSYEQYF.

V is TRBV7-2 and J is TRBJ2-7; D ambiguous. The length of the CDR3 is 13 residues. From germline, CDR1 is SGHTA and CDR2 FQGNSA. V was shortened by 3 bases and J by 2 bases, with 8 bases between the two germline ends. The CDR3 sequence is CASSLAVAYEQYF. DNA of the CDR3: TGTGCCAGCAGCTTGGCCGTCGCCTACGAGCAGTACTTC.

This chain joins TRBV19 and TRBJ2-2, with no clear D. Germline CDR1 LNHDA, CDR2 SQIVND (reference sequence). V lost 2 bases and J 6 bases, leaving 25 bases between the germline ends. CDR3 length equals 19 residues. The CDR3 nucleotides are TGTGCCAGTAGTATACTCGTGACCCACGGACCGAGTGTGCCCGGGGAGCTGTTTTTT. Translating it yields CASSILVTHGPSVPGELFF.

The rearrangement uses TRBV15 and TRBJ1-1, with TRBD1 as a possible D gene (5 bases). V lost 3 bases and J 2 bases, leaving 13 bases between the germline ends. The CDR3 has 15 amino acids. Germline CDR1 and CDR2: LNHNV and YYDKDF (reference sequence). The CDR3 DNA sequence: TGTGCCACCAGCAGCGACCTAGGGGCAAACACTGAAGCTTTCTTT. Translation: CATSSDLGANTEAFF.

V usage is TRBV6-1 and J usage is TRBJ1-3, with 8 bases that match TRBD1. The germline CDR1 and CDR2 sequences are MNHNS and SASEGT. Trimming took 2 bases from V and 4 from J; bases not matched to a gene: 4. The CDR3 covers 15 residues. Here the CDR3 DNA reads TGTGCCAGCAGTGAATTCGACAGGGGAGGAAACACCATATATTTT. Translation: CASSEFDRGGNTIYF.

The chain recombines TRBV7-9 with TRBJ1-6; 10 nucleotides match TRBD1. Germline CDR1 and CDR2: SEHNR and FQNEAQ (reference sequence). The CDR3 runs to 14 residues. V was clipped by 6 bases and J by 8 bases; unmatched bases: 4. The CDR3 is CASSGDRGHSPLHF. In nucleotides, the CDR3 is TGTGCCAGCAGTGGGGACAGGGGACATTCACCCCTCCACTTT.

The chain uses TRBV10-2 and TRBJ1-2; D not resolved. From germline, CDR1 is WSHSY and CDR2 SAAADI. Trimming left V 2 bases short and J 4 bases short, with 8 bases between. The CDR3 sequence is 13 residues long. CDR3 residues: CASSEGRAYGYTF. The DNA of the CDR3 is TGCGCCAGCAGTGAGGGGAGGGCCTATGGCTACACCTTC.

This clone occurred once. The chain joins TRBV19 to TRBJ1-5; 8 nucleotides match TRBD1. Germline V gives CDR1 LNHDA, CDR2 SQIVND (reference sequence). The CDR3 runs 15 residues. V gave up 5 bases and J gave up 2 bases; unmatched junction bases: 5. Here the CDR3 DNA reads TGTGCCAGTAGTGCCTGGACAGGGCGCAATCAGCCCCAGCATTTT. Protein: CASSAWTGRNQPQHF.

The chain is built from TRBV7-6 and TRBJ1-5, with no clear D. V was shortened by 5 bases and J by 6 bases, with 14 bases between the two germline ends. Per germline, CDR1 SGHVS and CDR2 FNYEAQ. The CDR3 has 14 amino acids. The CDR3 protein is CASSLREFRQPQHF. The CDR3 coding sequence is TGTGCCAGCAGCCTAAGGGAATTTCGTCAGCCCCAGCATTTT.

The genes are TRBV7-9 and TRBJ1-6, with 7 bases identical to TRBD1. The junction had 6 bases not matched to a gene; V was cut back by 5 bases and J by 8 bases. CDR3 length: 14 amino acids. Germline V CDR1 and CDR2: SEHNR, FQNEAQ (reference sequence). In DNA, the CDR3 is TGTGCCAGCAGCCCAACAGGGGAACATTCACCCCTCCACTTT. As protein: CASSPTGEHSPLHF.

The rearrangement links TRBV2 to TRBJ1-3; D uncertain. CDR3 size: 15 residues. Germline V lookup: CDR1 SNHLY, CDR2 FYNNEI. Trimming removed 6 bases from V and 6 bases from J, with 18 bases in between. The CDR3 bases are TGTGCCAGCAGAGGACTACGTATACCTCAAAACACCATATATTTT. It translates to CASRGLRIPQNTIYF.

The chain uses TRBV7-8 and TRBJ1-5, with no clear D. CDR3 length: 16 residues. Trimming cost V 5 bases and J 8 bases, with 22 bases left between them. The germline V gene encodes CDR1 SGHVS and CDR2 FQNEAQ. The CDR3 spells CASSPGLGLTYEPQHF. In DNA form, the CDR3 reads TGTGCCAGCAGCCCCGGGTTGGGCCTTACATACGAGCCCCAGCATTTT.

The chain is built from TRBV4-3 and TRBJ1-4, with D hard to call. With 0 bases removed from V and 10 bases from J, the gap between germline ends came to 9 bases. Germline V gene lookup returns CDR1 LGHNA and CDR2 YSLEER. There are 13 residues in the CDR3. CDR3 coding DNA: TGCGCCAGCAGCCAAGAGAGGTGGGGAAAACTGTTTTTT. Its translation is CASSQERWGKLFF.

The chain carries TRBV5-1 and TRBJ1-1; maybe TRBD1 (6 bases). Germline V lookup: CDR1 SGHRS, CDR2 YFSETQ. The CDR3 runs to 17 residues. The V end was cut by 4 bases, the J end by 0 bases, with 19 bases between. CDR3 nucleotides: TGCGCCAGCAGCCAGCCCGGGGGCAGGCGGTTGAACACTGAAGCTTTCTTT. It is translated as CASSQPGGRRLNTEAFF. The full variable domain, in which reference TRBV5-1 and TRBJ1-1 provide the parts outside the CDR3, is KAGVTQTPRYLIKTRGQQVTLSCSPISGHRSVSWYQQTPGQGLQFLFEYFSETQRNKGNFPGRFSGRQFSNSRSEMNVSTLELGDSALYLCASSQPGGRRLNTEAFFGQGTRLTVV.

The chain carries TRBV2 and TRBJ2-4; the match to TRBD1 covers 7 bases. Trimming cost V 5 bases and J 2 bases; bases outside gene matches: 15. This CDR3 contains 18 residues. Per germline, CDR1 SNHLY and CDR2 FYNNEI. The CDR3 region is CASSPRTGMGLSKNIQYF. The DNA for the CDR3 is TGTGCCAGCAGTCCCCGGACAGGAATGGGGTTATCCAAAAACATTCAGTACTTC.

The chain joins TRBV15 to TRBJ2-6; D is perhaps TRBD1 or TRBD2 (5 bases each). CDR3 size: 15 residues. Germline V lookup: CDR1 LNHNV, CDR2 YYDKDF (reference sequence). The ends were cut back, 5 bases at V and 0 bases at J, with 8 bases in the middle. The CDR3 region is CATSSGTSGANVLTF. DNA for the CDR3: TGTGCCACCAGCTCAGGGACCTCTGGGGCCAACGTCCTGACTTTC.

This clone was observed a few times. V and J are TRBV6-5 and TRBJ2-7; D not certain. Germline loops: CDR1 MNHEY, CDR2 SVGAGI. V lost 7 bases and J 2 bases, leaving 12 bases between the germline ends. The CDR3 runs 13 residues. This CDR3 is CASTHGWAYEQYF. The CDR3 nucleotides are TGTGCCAGCACCCATGGTTGGGCCTACGAGCAGTACTTC.

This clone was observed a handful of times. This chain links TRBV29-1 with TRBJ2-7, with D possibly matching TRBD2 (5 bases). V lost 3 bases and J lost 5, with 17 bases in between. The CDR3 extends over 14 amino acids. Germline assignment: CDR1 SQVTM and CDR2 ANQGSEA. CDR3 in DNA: TGCAGCGTTGATTTAGCAGTGGGGAGCGACGAGCAGTACTTC. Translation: CSVDLAVGSDEQYF.

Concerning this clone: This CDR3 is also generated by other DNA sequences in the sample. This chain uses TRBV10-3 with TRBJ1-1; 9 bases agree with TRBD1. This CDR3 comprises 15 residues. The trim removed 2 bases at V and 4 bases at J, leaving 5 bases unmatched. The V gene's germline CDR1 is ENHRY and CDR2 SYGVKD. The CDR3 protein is CAISEPGQGGTEAFF. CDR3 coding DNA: TGTGCCATCAGTGAGCCGGGACAGGGTGGCACTGAAGCTTTCTTT.

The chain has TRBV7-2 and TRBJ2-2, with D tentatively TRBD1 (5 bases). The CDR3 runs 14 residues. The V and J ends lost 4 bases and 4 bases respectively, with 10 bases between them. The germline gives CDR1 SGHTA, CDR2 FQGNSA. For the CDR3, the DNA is TGTGCCAGCAGCTCGCGGACATTCACCGGGGAGCTGTTTTTT. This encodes CASSSRTFTGELFF. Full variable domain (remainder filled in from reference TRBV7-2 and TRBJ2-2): GAGVSQSPSNKVTEKGKDVELRCDPISGHTALYWYRQSLGQGLEFLIYFQGNSAPDKSGLPSDRFSAERTGGSVSTLTIQRTQQEDSAVYLCASSSRTFTGELFFGEGSRLTVL.

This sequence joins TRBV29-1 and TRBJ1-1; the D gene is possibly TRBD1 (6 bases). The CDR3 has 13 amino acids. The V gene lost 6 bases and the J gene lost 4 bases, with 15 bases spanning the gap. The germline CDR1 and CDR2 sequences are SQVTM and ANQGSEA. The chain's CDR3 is CSVTRGQGTEAFF. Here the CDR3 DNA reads TGCAGCGTAACCAGGGGACAAGGCACTGAAGCTTTCTTT. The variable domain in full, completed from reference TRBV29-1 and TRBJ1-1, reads SAVISQKPSRDICQRGTSLTIQCQVDSQVTMMFWYRQQPGQSLTLIATANQGSEATYESGFVIDKFPISRPNLTFSTLTVSNMSPEDSSIYLCSVTRGQGTEAFFGQGTRLTVV.

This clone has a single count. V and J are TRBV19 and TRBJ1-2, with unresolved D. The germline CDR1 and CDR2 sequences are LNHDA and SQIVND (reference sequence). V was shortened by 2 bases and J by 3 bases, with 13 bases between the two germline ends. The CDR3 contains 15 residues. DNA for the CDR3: TGTGCCAGTAGTATATTCGGGCAGAGTTACTATGGCTACACCTTC. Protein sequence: CASSIFGQSYYGYTF.

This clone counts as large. CDR3 protein: CASSQAATGQREQYF. DNA of the CDR3: TGTGCCAGCAGCCAGGCCGCGACAGGACAACGCGAGCAGTACTTC. The V and J genes are TRBV4-2 and TRBJ2-7; perhaps TRBD1 as D (6 bases). This CDR3 has 15 amino acids. Germline V gene sequence: CDR1 LGHNA, CDR2 YNFKEQ. Trimming stripped 3 bases from V and 6 bases from J, with 18 bases between.

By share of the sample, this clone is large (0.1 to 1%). The DNA of the CDR3 is TGTGCCAGCAGCTTGGATAGGGGGGCTCAAGAGACCCAGTACTTC. Encoded protein: CASSLDRGAQETQYF. This chain uses TRBV5-4 with TRBJ2-5; D is possibly TRBD1 or TRBD2 (6 bases each). CDR1 and CDR2 from the germline V gene are SGHNT and YYREEE (reference sequence). This CDR3 spans 15 amino acids. The V gene lost 0 bases and the J gene lost 2 bases, with 11 bases spanning the gap.

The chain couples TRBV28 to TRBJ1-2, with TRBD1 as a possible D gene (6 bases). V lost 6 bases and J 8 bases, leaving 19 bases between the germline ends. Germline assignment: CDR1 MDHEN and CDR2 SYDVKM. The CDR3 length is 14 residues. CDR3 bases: TGTGCCAGCAGCAGGACAGAACTAGGGGGGGGCTACACCTTC. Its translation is CASSRTELGGGYTF.